These T cell receptor beta chains were read from a single sample in a study of T cell clones after liver transplantation. Measured with immunoSEQ multiplex PCR; TCRdb has only the in-frame clones, and not every one. The data hold 18,000 or so clones, with 80% to 90% observed a single time. This specimen was CD8+ T cells from blood, taken roughly 3.5 years after liver transplant. Receptor source: a human patient who received a liver transplant. Some T cells may possibly be graft donor cells. The CDR3 runs from the conserved cysteine through the conserved F or W. Each record gives: D gene, J gene, clone size, V gene, CDR3 DNA, CDR3 protein. A D gene is named only where the DNA matches it firmly. Size is stated for part of the rows, as once, few or many counts, or as a class when the clone is expanded.

TRBD1,TRBJ1-1,.,TRBV19,TGTGCCAGTAGTTTTTGGACAGGGGGCTCCACTGAAGCTTTCTTT,CASSFWTGGSTEAFF
TRBD2,TRBJ2-1,.,TRBV27,TGTGCCAGCACCTTAGCGGGAGGATTCGATGAGCAGTTCTTC,CASTLAGGFDEQFF
.,TRBJ1-5,.,TRBV27,TGTGCCAGCAGTCCAGGGAGCAACCAGCCCCAGCATTTT,CASSPGSNQPQHF
.,TRBJ2-1,.,TRBV15,TGTGCCACCAGCAGAGAGCCGGCAGGGACAATATCCTACAATGAGCAGTTCTTC,CATSREPAGTISYNEQFF
TRBD1,TRBJ2-5,.,TRBV10-1,TGCGCCAGCAGCGAAGGGACAGGGGGCGCCCCTCGAGAGACCCAGTACTTC,CASSEGTGGAPRETQYF
.,TRBJ2-5,.,TRBV15,TGTGCCACCAGCAGAGAGGGCAGGGGAAAAGAGACCCAGTACTTC,CATSREGRGKETQYF
TRBD2,TRBJ2-1,.,TRBV19,TGTGCCAGTAATCCAGCGGGGCCACACAATGAGCAGTTCTTC,CASNPAGPHNEQFF
.,TRBJ1-5,medium-sized,TRBV7-6,TGTGCCAGCAGCTTAAATCCGGGGGTTAACAATCAGCCCCAGCATTTT,CASSLNPGVNNQPQHF
.,TRBJ2-7,once,TRBV7-9,TGTGCCAGCAGCTTAGGATTTTACGAGCAGTACTTC,CASSLGFYEQYF
.,TRBJ1-5,once,TRBV28,TGTGCCAGCAGTTTAAAGAGGCCCAATCAGCCCCAGCATTTT,CASSLKRPNQPQHF
.,TRBJ2-1,.,TRBV2,TGTGCCAGCAGTGAAGCGCTCGGGAGCGTCCTGAGCTCCTACAATGAGCAGTTCTTC,CASSEALGSVLSSYNEQFF
.,TRBJ1-1,once,TRBV5-5,TGTGCCAGCAGCTTGACCTCACTTCCAGAGAACACTGAAGCTTTCTTT,CASSLTSLPENTEAFF
TRBD2,TRBJ2-7,.,TRBV5-4,TGTGCCAGCAGCCCCGGGACTAGCGGGATATCCTACGAGCAGTACTTC,CASSPGTSGISYEQYF
.,TRBJ1-1,.,TRBV4-1,TGCGCCAGCAGCCAAGGACAGGTAACCACTGAAGCTTTCTTT,CASSQGQVTTEAFF
.,TRBJ1-1,.,TRBV9,TGTGCCAGCAGCGTAGGGCAAGGTGGCACTGAAGCTTTCTTT,CASSVGQGGTEAFF
TRBD1,TRBJ2-2,.,TRBV29-1,TGCAGCGCTATAACCGGGACAGACAACACCGGGGAGCTGTTTTTT,CSAITGTDNTGELFF
.,TRBJ1-2,.,TRBV21-1,TGTGCCAGCAGCAAAGGGCCGGACACACCGTTAGCTAACTATGGCTACACCTTC,CASSKGPDTPLANYGYTF
.,TRBJ2-5,.,TRBV5-8,TGTGCCAGCAGCTTAATGGAAGAAGAGACCCAGTACTTC,CASSLMEEETQYF
.,TRBJ1-1,.,TRBV27,TGTGCCAGCAGTCTCCTGACAGGTGAAGCTTTCTTT,CASSLLTGEAFF
.,TRBJ2-7,.,TRBV4-3,TGCGCCAGCAGCCCTGGGACGGGCTCCTACGAGCAGTACTTC,CASSPGTGSYEQYF
.,TRBJ2-1,.,TRBV9,TGTGCCAGCAGCGTAGACGTTGGGAGCTCCTACAATGAGCAGTTCTTC,CASSVDVGSSYNEQFF
TRBD1,TRBJ2-7,once,TRBV28,TGTGCCAGCAGTTCTCGGACAGGGACGGGTGAGCAGTACTTC,CASSSRTGTGEQYF
.,TRBJ2-3,few,TRBV5-4,TGTGCCAGCAGCTTGGATCCAGATACGCAGTATTTT,CASSLDPDTQYF
TRBD2,TRBJ2-1,.,TRBV7-9,TGTGCCAGCAGCCTGACTAGCGCCAGCTCCTACAATGAGCAGTTCTTC,CASSLTSASSYNEQFF
TRBD2,TRBJ2-1,.,TRBV19,TGTGCCAGTAGTTTCGGTAGCGGGGAAAGCTCCTACAATGAGCAGTTCTTC,CASSFGSGESSYNEQFF
TRBD1,TRBJ1-2,.,TRBV19,TGTGCCAGTCGAACAGGGGGCTGGGGCTACACCTTC,CASRTGGWGYTF
.,TRBJ1-2,few,TRBV16,TGTGCCAGCAGCCACCGGGTTTTGGATGGCTACACCTTC,CASSHRVLDGYTF
TRBD2,TRBJ2-5,.,TRBV7-7,TGTGCCCATAGCCCACTAGCGGGAGAAGGGAGGGGAGAGACCCAGTACTTC,CAHSPLAGEGRGETQYF
TRBD1,TRBJ1-1,.,TRBV19,TGTGCCAGTAGCTGGACAGGGGGAAACACTGAAGCTTTCTTT,CASSWTGGNTEAFF
.,TRBJ2-7,.,TRBV28,TGTGCCAGCAGTTTTGTGGGATTCTCCTACGAGCAGTACTTC,CASSFVGFSYEQYF
.,TRBJ1-5,.,TRBV19,TGTGCCAGTAGTATCGGAGAATGGGGGAATCAGCCCCAGCATTTT,CASSIGEWGNQPQHF